This TCR beta chain came from a study of shared clonotypes between healthy human individuals. Overall study findings and caveats: Exclusively blood specimens were collected; tissue repertoires likely differ. Naive subsets generally had larger estimated richness than memory subsets. Few donors limited the genetic and exposure-history diversity represented. Generation of non-shared clonotypes was less probable than generation of clonotypes shared by all four donors.

On this clone itself: Its specificity is not known.

This CDR3 comprises 21 residues. Trimming cost V 2 bases and J 4 bases; bases outside gene matches: 18. The germline CDR1 and CDR2 sequences are LGHNT and FRNRAP. Produced via immunoSEQ multiplex PCR; TCRdb's table is partial and in-frame only. The data show millions of clones, with approximately 94% seen just once and 0.11% to 0.15% held by the top ten. Sequences were obtained from naive CD4+ T cells sorted from blood. Stated subset: CD45RA+ positively selected. The receptor comes from a young man in good health. The gene calls are TRBV12-5 and TRBJ2-3, with 13 nucleotides matching TRBD2. CDR3 DNA sequence: TGTGCTAGTGGTTTGTTACGGGGGACTAGCGGGAACCCGCCCCACCCAGATACGCAGTATTTT. The encoded protein is CASGLLRGTSGNPPHPDTQYF. Filled out from reference TRBV12-5 and TRBJ2-3, the complete variable domain reads DARVTQTPRHKVTEMGQEVTMRCQPILGHNTVFWYRQTMMQGLELLAYFRNRAPLDDSGMPKDRFSAEMPDATLATLKIQPSEPRDSAVYFCASGLLRGTSGNPPHPDTQYFGPGTRLTVL.